This passage covers 20 T cell receptor beta chains from one sample sequenced in a study of spatial heterogeneity in lung cancer. From the 5' RACE reads, TCRdb called clonotypes with MiXCR, one entry per CDR3 protein. The sample carries around 92,000 distinct CDR3 sequences, roughly 12% recorded once. This sample's time point: sample taken at primary tumor resection. Tumor, nontumor lung or frozen PBMC supplied whole RNA that was sequenced unsorted. Here the sequenced sample was PBMCs, taken at surgery. These receptors came from a male donor with early-stage non-small cell lung cancer.

This clonotype was picked up many times. The DNA of the CDR3 is TGTGCCAGCAGCGGAGGACTAGCGGGAGGTGGCGAGCAGTACTTC. Protein product: CASSGGLAGGGEQYF. The chain combines TRBV9 with TRBJ2-7; 14 bases are a match to TRBD2. Germline CDR1 SGDLS, CDR2 YYNGEE. With 3 bases clipped from V and 6 bases from J, the junction kept 5 bases outside the gene matches. The CDR3 sequence is 15 residues long.

This chain connects TRBV20-1 to TRBJ2-7; D remains unclear. In germline, CDR1 is DFQATT, CDR2 SNEGSKA (reference sequence). The V gene lost 5 bases and the J gene lost 3 bases, with 17 bases spanning the gap. The CDR3 runs 14 residues. The CDR3 sequence is CSAYKGISNYEQYF. The CDR3, as DNA: TGCAGTGCTTACAAAGGGATTTCAAACTACGAGCAGTACTTC.

This clonotype showed up many times. The chain joins TRBV29-1 to TRBJ2-2, with TRBD2 as a possible D gene (6 bases). Germline V gene lookup returns CDR1 SQVTM and CDR2 ANQGSEA. V was cut by 6 bases and J by 7 bases, with 15 bases left in between. The CDR3 loop spans 13 amino acids. CDR3 residues: CSVSASDGGELFF. CDR3 nucleotides: TGCAGCGTCTCAGCTAGCGATGGCGGGGAGCTGTTTTTT.

This clonotype was detected only a few times. This chain connects TRBV3-1 to TRBJ1-5; tentatively, D is TRBD1 (6 bases). This CDR3 has 14 residues. V was clipped by 0 bases and J by 7 bases, with 10 bases between them. Germline V CDR1 and CDR2: LGHDT, YNNKEL (reference sequence). The chain's CDR3 is CASSQDHTGQPQHF. CDR3 bases: TGTGCCAGCAGCCAAGATCACACAGGGCAGCCCCAGCATTTT.

The sample holds a few counts of this clonotype. J is TRBJ1-6 and V is TRBV7-8, with TRBD1 identical over 8 bases. The V and J ends lost 5 bases and 0 bases, in that order; junction bases with no gene match: 12. Germline CDR1 reads SGHVS; CDR2 reads FQNEAQ. The CDR3 runs 19 residues. The CDR3 nucleotides are TGTGCCAGCAGCATAAGACAGGGGCGTTTCAGCTCCTATAATTCACCCCTCCACTTT. Translation: CASSIRQGRFSSYNSPLHF.

To note about this clonotype: Possible read error: a much larger clone is one base away. Without the conserved terminal phenylalanine or tryptophan, this CDR3 likely stems from a read error. The CDR3 protein is CASSLWRELTDTQYL. The DNA for the CDR3 is TGTGCCAGCAGCTTATGGCGGGAGCTGACAGATACGCAGTATTTG. The chain joins TRBV7-2 to TRBJ2-3; 7 bases align to TRBD2. CDR1 is SGHTA, CDR2 FQGNSA, per germline. The CDR3 has 15 residues. V was clipped by 2 bases and J by 3 bases; unmatched bases: 5.

Many counts were recorded for this clonotype. The rearrangement links TRBV20-1 to TRBJ2-3; 10 bases are a match to TRBD2. Unmatched junction bases numbered 4, after V lost 4 bases and J lost 0 bases. CDR3 length: 15 amino acids. Germline lookup yields CDR1 DFQATT and CDR2 SNEGSKA (reference sequence). This CDR3 is CSAKTGLASTDTQYF. The CDR3 nucleotides are TGCAGTGCTAAGACGGGACTAGCGAGCACAGATACGCAGTATTTT.

This clonotype was recorded a few times. This sequence joins TRBV28 and TRBJ2-6; TRBD1 is a possible D gene (5 bases). The CDR3 is made up of 14 amino acids. V was trimmed by 6 bases and J by 2 bases, leaving 8 bases between them. Germline loops: CDR1 MDHEN, CDR2 SYDVKM. The chain's CDR3 is CASRIGAGANVLTF. The CDR3 nucleotides are TGTGCCAGCAGGATAGGGGCTGGGGCCAACGTCCTGACTTTC.

V and J are TRBV20-1 and TRBJ1-4; no reliable D call. CDR1 is DFQATT and CDR2 is SNEGSKA in the germline V gene (reference sequence). There are 14 residues in the CDR3. V lost 0 bases and J lost 8, with 13 bases in between. The CDR3 nucleotides read TGCAGTGCTAGAGACAGGCTCGGAAAAGAAAAACTGTTTTTT. Its translation is CSARDRLGKEKLFF.

The gene calls are TRBV11-2 and TRBJ2-1, with 13 nucleotides matching TRBD2. The CDR3 is 19 amino acids. In germline, CDR1 is SGHAT, CDR2 FQNNGV. After removal of 5 bases from V and 0 bases from J, the junction contained 10 bases not matched to a gene. CDR3 nucleotide sequence: TGTGCCAGCAGCCTAGGGACTAGCGGGAATCGGGACTCCTACAATGAGCAGTTCTTC. Translated: CASSLGTSGNRDSYNEQFF.

This clonotype was observed a few times. The rearrangement links TRBV27 to TRBJ1-5, with D hard to call. The CDR3 sequence is 14 residues long. Trimming shortened V by 3 bases and J by 3 bases, and 9 bases separated the two germline ends. The V gene's germline CDR1 is MNHEY and CDR2 SMNVEV (reference sequence). CDR3 loop: CASSLGKDNQPQHF. In DNA, the CDR3 is TGTGCCAGCAGTTTGGGAAAGGACAATCAGCCCCAGCATTTT.

The rearrangement joins TRBV15 to TRBJ1-4, with TRBD1 as a possible D gene (6 bases). Between the trimmed V and J ends, which lost 1 base and 11 bases, there was a span of 14 bases. CDR3 length equals 14 residues. Germline lookup yields CDR1 LNHNV and CDR2 YYDKDF (reference sequence). CDR3 region: CATSRVSGAEKLFF. The DNA of the CDR3 is TGTGCCACCAGCAGAGTCTCAGGGGCAGAGAAACTGTTTTTT.

V is TRBV29-1 and J is TRBJ1-1; 9 bases fit TRBD1. Germline values: CDR1 SQVTM, CDR2 ANQGSEA. The CDR3 is made up of 12 amino acids. V trimming: 3 bases; J trimming: 4 bases; junction bases outside the gene matches: 0. The CDR3 region is CSVETGGTEAFF. The CDR3, as DNA: TGCAGCGTTGAGACAGGGGGCACTGAAGCTTTCTTT.

This clonotype was seen repeatedly, ten times or more. The genes are TRBV6-2 or TRBV6-3 and TRBJ2-1, with TRBD2 matching 11 bases. V gave up 7 bases and J gave up 4 bases; unmatched junction bases: 12. Germline CDR1 reads MNHEY; CDR2 reads SVGEGT. CDR3 length: 17 amino acids. The CDR3 reads CASIPSLAGGHYNEQFF. CDR3 sequence (DNA): TGTGCCAGCATCCCGTCTCTAGCGGGAGGACATTACAATGAGCAGTTCTTC.

This clonotype has only a few counts. The rearrangement joins TRBV7-2 to TRBJ2-7; TRBD2 agrees at 11 bases. CDR1 SGHTA and CDR2 FQGNSA come from the germline V gene. This CDR3 region has 15 residues. With 4 bases clipped from V and 3 bases from J, the junction kept 5 bases outside the gene matches. DNA of the CDR3: TGTGCCAGCAGCTCCAGACTAGCGGGAAGCTACGAGCAGTACTTC. Translated, it gives CASSSRLAGSYEQYF.

A word on this clonotype: The conserved final phenylalanine or tryptophan is absent from the CDR3, which likely points to a read error. The chain employs TRBV5-4 and TRBJ1-1; a possible D gene is TRBD1 (5 bases). CDR1 is SGHNT, CDR2 YYREEE, per germline (reference sequence). The germline V and J ends were trimmed by 4 bases and 3 bases, with 10 bases remaining between them. The CDR3 is 13 residues long. The CDR3 coding sequence is TGTGCCAGCAGCCCGGCAGGGTACACTGAAGCTTTCCTT. Its protein is CASSPAGYTEAFL.

This clonotype showed up just a few times. The chain recombines TRBV5-1 with TRBJ2-7, with 7 bases matching TRBD1. From germline, CDR1 is SGHRS and CDR2 YFSETQ. J gave up 2 bases and V 7 bases, and 9 bases lay outside the gene matches. The length of the CDR3 is 14 residues. The CDR3 DNA sequence: TGCGCCAGCCGGACAGGATCCAGCACCTACGAGCAGTACTTC. It translates to CASRTGSSTYEQYF.

This clonotype was detected many times. The rearrangement uses TRBV4-3 and TRBJ2-1; TRBD2 aligns across 8 bases. The CDR3 sequence is 16 residues long. Germline V gene lookup returns CDR1 LGHNA and CDR2 YSLEER. V lost 1 base and J lost 9; bases outside the gene matches: 11. CDR3 nucleotide sequence: TGCGCCAGCAGCCAAGCCCTCCTAGGGGGGACTAGTGAGCAGTTCTTC. Protein product: CASSQALLGGTSEQFF.

This clonotype turned up a few times. V is TRBV7-2 and J is TRBJ1-5; TRBD1 agrees at 11 bases. CDR3 length equals 15 residues. Germline lookup yields CDR1 SGHTA and CDR2 FQGNSA. The trim removed 5 bases at V and 6 bases at J, leaving 6 bases unmatched. CDR3 sequence: CASSTGQGDGQPQHF. Written as DNA, the CDR3 is TGTGCCAGCAGCACGGGACAGGGGGATGGTCAGCCCCAGCATTTT.

The chain recombines TRBV12-3 or TRBV12-4 with TRBJ2-7, with D perhaps assigned TRBD1 or TRBD2 (5 bases each). V was trimmed by 6 bases and J by 2 bases, leaving 20 bases between them. This CDR3 has 16 amino acids. The CDR3 loop is CASRRTMGPPAYEQYF. The CDR3 nucleotides are TGTGCCAGCAGGAGAACCATGGGACCGCCGGCCTACGAGCAGTACTTC.